This TCR beta chain was recovered during a study of blood T cell repertoires in COVID-19. Study-level information: Acute and convalescent COVID-19 samples came from the United States, Italy and Spain. PBMCs, B-cell-depleted T cells, or T cells were the source of the cDNA or gDNA that made up the material.

Sequencing used immunoSEQ multiplex PCR; TCRdb keeps in-frame clones, though not all of them. The table records around 170,000 clones, roughly 80% of them present only once. This CDR3 contains 13 residues. V lost 1 base to trimming and J lost 8 bases, with 9 bases between them. Germline V gene sequence: CDR1 SGHTA, CDR2 FQGNSA. V and J are TRBV7-2 and TRBJ2-4; D may be TRBD2 (6 bases). The receptor's source is a woman aged 40 to 50 with acute or convalescent COVID-19. The sequencing input was peripheral blood. CDR3 residues: CASSLVWEDIQYF. The CDR3 coding sequence is TGTGCCAGCAGCTTAGTTTGGGAGGACATTCAGTACTTC.